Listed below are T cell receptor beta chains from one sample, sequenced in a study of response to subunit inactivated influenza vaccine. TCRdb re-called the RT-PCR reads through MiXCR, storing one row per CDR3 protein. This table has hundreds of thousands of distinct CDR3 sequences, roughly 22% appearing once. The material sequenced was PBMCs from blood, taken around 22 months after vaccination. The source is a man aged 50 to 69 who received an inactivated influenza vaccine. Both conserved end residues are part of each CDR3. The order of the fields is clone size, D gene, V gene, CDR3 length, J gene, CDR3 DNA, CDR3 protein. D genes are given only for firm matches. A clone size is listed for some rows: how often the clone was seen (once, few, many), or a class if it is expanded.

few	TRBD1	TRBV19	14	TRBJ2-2	TGTGCCAGTAAGGGACAGGGGTCCGCCGGGGAGCTGTTTTTT	CASKGQGSAGELFF
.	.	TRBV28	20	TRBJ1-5	TGTGCCAGCAGTTTACTCACCCTGACCGAGTGGAGTAATAGCAATCAGCCCCAGCATTTT	CASSLLTLTEWSNSNQPQHF
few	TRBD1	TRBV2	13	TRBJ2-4	TGTGCCAGCAGTGACGGACAGGAAAACATTCAGTACTTC	CASSDGQENIQYF
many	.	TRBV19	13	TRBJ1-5	TGTGCCAGTAGTAAGGGCTTCAATCAGCCCCAGCATTTT	CASSKGFNQPQHF
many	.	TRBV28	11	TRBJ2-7	TGTGCCAGCACCGGCTACTACGAGCAGTACTTC	CASTGYYEQYF
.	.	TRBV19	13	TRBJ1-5	TGTGCCAGTAGTATTCAGAACAATCAGCCCCAGCATTTT	CASSIQNNQPQHF
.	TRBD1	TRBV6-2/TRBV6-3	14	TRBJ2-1	TGTGCCAGCAGTTGGGGACAGTTAAACAATGAGCAGTTCTTC	CASSWGQLNNEQFF
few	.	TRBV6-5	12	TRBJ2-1	TGTGCCAGCTCCTCCCAGGGCCATGAGCAGTTCTTC	CASSSQGHEQFF
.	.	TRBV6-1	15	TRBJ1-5	TGTGCCAGCAGTAGGTTTGGGACAACGAATCAGTCCCAGCATTTT	CASSRFGTTNQSQHF
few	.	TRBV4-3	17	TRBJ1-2	TGCGCCAGCAGCCAAGATCTTCGAGTGGGGAATGACTATGGCTACACCTTC	CASSQDLRVGNDYGYTF
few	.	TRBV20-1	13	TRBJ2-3	TGCAGTGCTAGAGAGGGTAGCACAGATACGCAGTATTTT	CSAREGSTDTQYF
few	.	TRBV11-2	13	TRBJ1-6	TGTGCCAGCAGCCTCAATCTGGGTTCACCCCTCCACTTT	CASSLNLGSPLHF
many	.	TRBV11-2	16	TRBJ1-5	TGTGCCAGCAGCCGAGGGAACACCAATAGCAATCAGCCCCAGCATTTT	CASSRGNTNSNQPQHF
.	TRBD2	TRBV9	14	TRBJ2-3	TGTGCCAGCAGCGTAGCGGGAGGGCCAGATACGCAGTATTTT	CASSVAGGPDTQYF
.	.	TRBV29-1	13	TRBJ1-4	TGCAGCGCGTCAGGGATTTATGGTGAAAAACTGTTTTTT	CSASGIYGEKLFF
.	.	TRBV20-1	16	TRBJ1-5	TGCAGTGCTAGAGCCTCGGGTTGGGGAAACAATCAGCCCCAGCATTTT	CSARASGWGNNQPQHF
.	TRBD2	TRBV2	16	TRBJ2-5	TGTGCCAGCAGGCTGGGAGCGGGGGGTACCCAAGAGACCCAGTACTTC	CASRLGAGGTQETQYF
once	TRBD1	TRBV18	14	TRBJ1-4	TGTGCCAGCTCGGTGGACAGGGATGATGAAAAACTGTTTTTT	CASSVDRDDEKLFF
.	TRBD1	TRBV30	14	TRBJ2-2	TGTGCCTGGAGTGACAGGGGGTACACCGGGGAGCTGTTTTTT	CAWSDRGYTGELFF
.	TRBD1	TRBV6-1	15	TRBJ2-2	TGTGCCAGCAGGCGACAGGGTTTGGACACCGGGGAGCTGTTTTTT	CASRRQGLDTGELFF
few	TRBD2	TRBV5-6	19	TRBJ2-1	TGTGCCAGCAGCTTGGACACTAGCGGGGGGTGGAGATCCTACAATGAGCAGTTCTTC	CASSLDTSGGWRSYNEQFF
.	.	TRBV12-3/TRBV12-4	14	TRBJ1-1	TGTGCCAGCAGTTTAGTGATTATGAACACTGAAGCTTTCTTT	CASSLVIMNTEAFF
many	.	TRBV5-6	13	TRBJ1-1	TGTGCCAGCAGCGCTCCCAGGGTCCCTGAAGCTTTCTTT	CASSAPRVPEAFF
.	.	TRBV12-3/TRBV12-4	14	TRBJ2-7	TGTGCCAGCAGTCTCCGGGACGGCTCCTACGAGCAGTACTTC	CASSLRDGSYEQYF
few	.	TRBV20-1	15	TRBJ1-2	TGCAGTGCTAGAGGACGGGGGGCGCGATACTATGGCTACACCTTC	CSARGRGARYYGYTF
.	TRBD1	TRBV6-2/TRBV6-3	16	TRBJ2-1	TGTGCCAGCAGCTACCCTCGACAGGGGAGGCACAATGAGCAGTTCTTC	CASSYPRQGRHNEQFF
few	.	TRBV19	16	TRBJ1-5	TGTGCCAGTAGTATAGTTGAGTGGTATAGCAATCAGCCCCAGCATTTT	CASSIVEWYSNQPQHF
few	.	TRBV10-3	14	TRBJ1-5	TGTGCCAGCCGGGAGAGGGACGGCAATCAGCCCCAGCATTTT	CASRERDGNQPQHF
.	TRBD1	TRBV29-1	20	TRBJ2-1	TGCAGCGTTATTCCTCCCGCAGGGACAGGGGTCGGGAGGGCCGGGAATGAGCAGTTCTTC	CSVIPPAGTGVGRAGNEQFF
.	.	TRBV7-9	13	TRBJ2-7	TGTGCCGGCAGCTTAGATACGCTTAACGAGCAGTACTTC	CAGSLDTLNEQYF
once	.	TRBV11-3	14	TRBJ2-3	TGTGCCAGCAGCCCCTTCGAGGGCACAGATACGCAGTATTTT	CASSPFEGTDTQYF
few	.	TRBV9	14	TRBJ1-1	TGTGCCAGCAGCCCTAGGGCCCTAAACACTGAAGCTTTCTTT	CASSPRALNTEAFF
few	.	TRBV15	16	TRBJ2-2	TGTGCCACCAGCAGAGTGGGCAGGTACTTGGCCGGGGAGCTGTTTTTT	CATSRVGRYLAGELFF
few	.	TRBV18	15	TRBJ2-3	TGTGCCAGCTCACCCGGGAATACCCCGCCAGATACGCAGTATTTT	CASSPGNTPPDTQYF
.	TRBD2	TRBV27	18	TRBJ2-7	TGTGCCAGCAGATACAGGGGATGGGGGACTAGCGAGACCTACGAGCAGTACTTC	CASRYRGWGTSETYEQYF
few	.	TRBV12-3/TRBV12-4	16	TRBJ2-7	TGTGCCAGCAGTTTAGGGGCCAGCGGCTCAGGGCAGGAGCAGTACTTC	CASSLGASGSGQEQYF
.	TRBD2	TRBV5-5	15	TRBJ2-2	TGTGCCAGCAGCTTCCCGGGACTAGAAACCGGGGAGCTGTTTTTT	CASSFPGLETGELFF
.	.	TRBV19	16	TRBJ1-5	TGTGCCAGTAGTATAGATTCCGGACACTTTTATCAGGCCCAGCATTTT	CASSIDSGHFYQAQHF